One and the same sample provided the 10 T cell receptor beta chains below, sequenced in a study of blood T cells in healthy people across ages. PCR was performed a second time for roughly 7 to 11 cycles using a sample-barcoded 5' primer and a J-beta primer mix. One entry per CDR3 protein, called by TCRdb with MiXCR from the 5' RACE reads. The table has roughly 860,000 distinct CDR3 sequences, approximately 65% seen once. The sequencing sample was made of blood. The receptors come from a man aged 30 to 39 in good health.

This chain joins TRBV7-2 and TRBJ2-3; 9 nucleotides line up with TRBD2. Germline-derived CDR1 and CDR2 are SGHTA and FQGNSA. J lost 6 bases, V lost 2 bases, and 9 bases had no gene match. The CDR3 length is 16 residues. CDR3 DNA: TGTGCCAGCAGCTTAAACGGTGCGGGGGGGTTGGATACGCAGTATTTT. Translated: CASSLNGAGGLDTQYF.

The V call is TRBV29-1, the J call TRBJ1-1; D uncertain. Trimming removed 0 bases at V and 10 bases at J, with 12 bases between. In germline, CDR1 is SQVTM, CDR2 ANQGSEA. CDR3 length equals 12 residues. The CDR3 nucleotides are TGCAGCGTTGAAGATCTGGTGAACGGAGCTTTCTTT. Translating gives CSVEDLVNGAFF.

The chain carries TRBV29-1 and TRBJ2-3; 8 bases line up with TRBD1. Germline V lookup: CDR1 SQVTM, CDR2 ANQGSEA. The CDR3 loop spans 12 amino acids. V shed 6 bases, J shed 10 bases, and the junction held 9 bases outside the gene matches. The CDR3 nucleotides are TGCAGCGTCGCCTCAGGGGGCGGGTCGCAGTATTTT. Its translation is CSVASGGGSQYF.

The chain is built from TRBV4-3 and TRBJ2-1; 13 bases are a match to TRBD2. This CDR3 has 17 amino acids. Unmatched junction bases numbered 12, after V lost 4 bases and J lost 9 bases. Germline V gene data show CDR1 as LGHNA and CDR2 as YSLEER. The CDR3 loop is CASSRGTTSGGAGEQFF. CDR3 in DNA: TGCGCCAGCAGCCGAGGAACAACTAGCGGGGGGGCGGGTGAGCAGTTCTTC.

The chain has TRBV28 and TRBJ2-4; either TRBD1 or TRBD2 may supply D (5 bases each). Trimming removed 6 bases from V and 12 bases from J, with 15 bases in between. CDR3 length: 12 residues. Germline CDR1 reads MDHEN; CDR2 reads SYDVKM. CDR3 amino acids: CASRGRGYDQYF. DNA of the CDR3: TGTGCCAGCAGGGGTCGGGGCTACGATCAGTACTTC.

The chain carries TRBV20-1 and TRBJ2-1; 11 bases agree with TRBD2. With 1 base clipped from V and 10 bases from J, the junction kept 6 bases outside the gene matches. Germline CDR1 is DFQATT and CDR2 is SNEGSKA (reference sequence). The CDR3 sequence is 14 residues long. CDR3 loop: CSARVVAGGYEQFF. As DNA, the CDR3 is TGCAGTGCTAGAGTGGTAGCGGGGGGGTACGAGCAGTTCTTC.

This clonotype was counted a single time. The gene calls are TRBV28 and TRBJ2-7; D might be TRBD1 or TRBD2, each matching 5 bases. Germline CDR1 and CDR2: MDHEN and SYDVKM. Trimming removed 7 bases from V and 2 bases from J, with 12 bases in between. This CDR3 comprises 13 residues. The CDR3 region has the DNA TGTGCCAGCAAGGGGACGGTCACCTACGAGCAGTACTTC. Protein: CASKGTVTYEQYF.

The rearrangement uses TRBV2 and TRBJ2-3; no clear D gene. The CDR3 covers 14 residues. Germline lookup yields CDR1 SNHLY and CDR2 FYNNEI. Trimming cost V 0 bases and J 5 bases, with 9 bases left between them. The CDR3 protein is CASSEARMEDTQYF. In DNA form, the CDR3 reads TGTGCCAGCAGTGAAGCGCGTATGGAAGATACGCAGTATTTT.

This chain uses TRBV28 with TRBJ2-5, with D perhaps TRBD2 (5 bases). The DNA end is a closer match to TRBJ2-7, so the J assignment may be wrong. Germline V gene lookup returns CDR1 MDHEN and CDR2 SYDVKM. This CDR3 has 10 amino acids. CDR3 protein: CATEGYEQYF. DNA of the CDR3: TGTGCCACAGAGGGCTACGAGCAGTACTTC.

This chain joins TRBV27 and TRBJ1-4; D gene uncertain. From germline, CDR1 is MNHEY and CDR2 SMNVEV (reference sequence). V lost 5 bases to trimming and J lost 0 bases, with 16 bases between them. This CDR3 is 17 amino acids long. DNA of the CDR3: TGTGCCAGCAGTCCTCTCCCTTTGTGGGCAACTAATGAAAAACTGTTTTTT. Protein: CASSPLPLWATNEKLFF.